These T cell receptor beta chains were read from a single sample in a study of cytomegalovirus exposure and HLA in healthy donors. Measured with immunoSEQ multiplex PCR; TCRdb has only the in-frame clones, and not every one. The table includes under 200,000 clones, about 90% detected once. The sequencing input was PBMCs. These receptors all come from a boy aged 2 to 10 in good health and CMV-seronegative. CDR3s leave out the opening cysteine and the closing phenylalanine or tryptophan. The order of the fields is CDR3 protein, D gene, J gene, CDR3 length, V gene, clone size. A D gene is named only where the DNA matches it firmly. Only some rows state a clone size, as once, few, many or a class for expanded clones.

CDR3aa: ASSSQGTGVGYEQY
d_gene: TRBD1
j_gene: -
len: 14
v_gene: TRBV7-6
abundance: -

CDR3aa: ASSIQGERPRGGEQY
d_gene: TRBD1
j_gene: -
len: 15
v_gene: TRBV19
abundance: -

CDR3aa: ASSDYDSNTEAF
d_gene: -
j_gene: TRBJ1-1
len: 12
v_gene: TRBV10-2
abundance: few

CDR3aa: ASSAGTPSYEQY
d_gene: -
j_gene: TRBJ2-7
len: 12
v_gene: TRBV19
abundance: -

CDR3aa: ASSPSGGWGTDTQY
d_gene: TRBD2
j_gene: TRBJ2-3
len: 14
v_gene: TRBV2
abundance: -

CDR3aa: ATSRVAGGTQY
d_gene: TRBD2
j_gene: TRBJ2-3
len: 11
v_gene: TRBV15
abundance: -

CDR3aa: ASRATEFDEQY
d_gene: -
j_gene: TRBJ2-7
len: 11
v_gene: TRBV7-9
abundance: once

CDR3aa: ASTRGGQGARDTGELF
d_gene: TRBD1
j_gene: TRBJ2-2
len: 16
v_gene: TRBV7-3
abundance: -

CDR3aa: SSSLGGGNEKLF
d_gene: -
j_gene: TRBJ1-4
len: 12
v_gene: TRBV7-9
abundance: -

CDR3aa: ASGRETGELF
d_gene: -
j_gene: TRBJ2-2
len: 10
v_gene: TRBV11-3
abundance: -

CDR3aa: ASSSDYGASADTQY
d_gene: -
j_gene: TRBJ2-3
len: 14
v_gene: TRBV5-6
abundance: -

CDR3aa: ATSILVGEGSYT
d_gene: -
j_gene: TRBJ1-2
len: 12
v_gene: TRBV15
abundance: -

CDR3aa: AISLRLADTDTQY
d_gene: TRBD2
j_gene: TRBJ2-3
len: 13
v_gene: TRBV10-3
abundance: -

CDR3aa: ASTTSGLAGNEQF
d_gene: TRBD2
j_gene: TRBJ2-1
len: 13
v_gene: TRBV5-1
abundance: -